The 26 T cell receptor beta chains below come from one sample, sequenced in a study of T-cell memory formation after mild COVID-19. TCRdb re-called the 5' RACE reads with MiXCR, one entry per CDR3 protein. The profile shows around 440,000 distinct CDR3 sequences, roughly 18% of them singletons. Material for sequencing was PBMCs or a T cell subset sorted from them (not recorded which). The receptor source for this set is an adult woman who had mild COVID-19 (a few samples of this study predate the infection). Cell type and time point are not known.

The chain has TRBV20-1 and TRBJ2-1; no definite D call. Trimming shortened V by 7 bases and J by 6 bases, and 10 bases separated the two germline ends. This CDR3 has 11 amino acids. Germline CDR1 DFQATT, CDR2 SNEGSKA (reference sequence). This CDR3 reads CSVKGANEQFF. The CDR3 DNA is TGCAGTGTCAAGGGCGCCAATGAGCAGTTCTTC.

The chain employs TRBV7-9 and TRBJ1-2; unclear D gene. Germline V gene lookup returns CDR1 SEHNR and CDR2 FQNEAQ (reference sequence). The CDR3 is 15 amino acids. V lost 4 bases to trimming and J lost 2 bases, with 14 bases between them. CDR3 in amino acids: CASSSGADPNYGYTF. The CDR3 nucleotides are TGTGCCAGCAGCTCCGGAGCAGACCCGAACTATGGCTACACCTTC.

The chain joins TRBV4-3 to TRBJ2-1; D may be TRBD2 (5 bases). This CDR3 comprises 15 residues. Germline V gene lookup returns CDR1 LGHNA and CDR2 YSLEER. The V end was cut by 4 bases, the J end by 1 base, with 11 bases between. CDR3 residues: CASSPAVASYNEQFF. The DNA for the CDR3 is TGCGCCAGCAGCCCAGCGGTGGCTTCCTACAATGAGCAGTTCTTC.

CDR3 nucleotide sequence: TGTGCCAGCGCCGTGTCGAGATTCTACGAGCAGTACTTC. This translates into CASAVSRFYEQYF. This chain uses TRBV27 with TRBJ2-7; no clear D. Between the trimmed V and J ends, which lost 8 bases and 3 bases, there was a span of 14 bases. This CDR3 has 13 amino acids. CDR1 is MNHEY, CDR2 SMNVEV, per germline (reference sequence).

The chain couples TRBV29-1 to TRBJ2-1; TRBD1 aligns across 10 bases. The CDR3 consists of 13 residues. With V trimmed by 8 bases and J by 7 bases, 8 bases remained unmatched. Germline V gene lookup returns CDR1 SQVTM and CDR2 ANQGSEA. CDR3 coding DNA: TGCAGCTTCAGACAGGGGGCAAGGAATGAGCAGTTCTTC. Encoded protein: CSFRQGARNEQFF.

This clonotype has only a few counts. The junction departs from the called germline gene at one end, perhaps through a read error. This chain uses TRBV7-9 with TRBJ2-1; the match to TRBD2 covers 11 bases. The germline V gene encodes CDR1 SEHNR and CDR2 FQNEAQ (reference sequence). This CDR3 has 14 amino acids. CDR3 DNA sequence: TGTGCCAGCAGGTTAGCGGGAGGGCCTGATGAGCAGTTCTTC. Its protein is CASRLAGGPDEQFF.

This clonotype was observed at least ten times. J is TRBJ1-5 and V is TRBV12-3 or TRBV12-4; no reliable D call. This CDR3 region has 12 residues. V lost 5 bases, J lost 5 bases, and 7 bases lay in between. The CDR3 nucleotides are TGTGCCAGCAGTCCACCCGATCAGCCCCAGCATTTT. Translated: CASSPPDQPQHF.

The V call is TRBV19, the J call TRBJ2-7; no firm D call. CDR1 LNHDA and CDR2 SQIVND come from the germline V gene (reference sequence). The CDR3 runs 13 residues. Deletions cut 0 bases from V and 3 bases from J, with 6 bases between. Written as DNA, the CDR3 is TGTGCCAGTAGTATAGAGTATCACTACGAGCAGTACTTC. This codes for CASSIEYHYEQYF. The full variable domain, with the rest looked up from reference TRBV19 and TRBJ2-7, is DGGITQSPKYLFRKEGQNVTLSCEQNLNHDAMYWYRQDPGQGLRLIYYSQIVNDFQKGDIAEGYSVSREKKESFPLTVTSAQKNPTAFYLCASSIEYHYEQYFGPGTRLTVT.

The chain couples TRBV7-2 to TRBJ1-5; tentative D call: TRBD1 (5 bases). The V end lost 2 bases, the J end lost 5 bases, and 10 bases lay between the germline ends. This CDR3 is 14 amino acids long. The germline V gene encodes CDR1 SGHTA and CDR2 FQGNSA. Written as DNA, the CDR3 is TGTGCCAGCAGCTTACGGGGGAGGGATCAGCCCCAGCATTTT. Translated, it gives CASSLRGRDQPQHF.

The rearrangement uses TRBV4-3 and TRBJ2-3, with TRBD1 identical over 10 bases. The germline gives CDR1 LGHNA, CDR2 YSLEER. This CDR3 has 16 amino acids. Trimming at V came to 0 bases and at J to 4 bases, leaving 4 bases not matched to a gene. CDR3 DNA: TGCGCCAGCAGCCAAGATCGGGGACAGGGGTCAGATACGCAGTATTTT. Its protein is CASSQDRGQGSDTQYF.

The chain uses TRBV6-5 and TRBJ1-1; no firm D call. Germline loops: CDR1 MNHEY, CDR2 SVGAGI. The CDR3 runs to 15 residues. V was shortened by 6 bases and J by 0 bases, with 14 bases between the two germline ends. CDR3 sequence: CASSIDIGLNTEAFF. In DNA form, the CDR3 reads TGTGCCAGCAGCATCGACATTGGGTTGAACACTGAAGCTTTCTTT.

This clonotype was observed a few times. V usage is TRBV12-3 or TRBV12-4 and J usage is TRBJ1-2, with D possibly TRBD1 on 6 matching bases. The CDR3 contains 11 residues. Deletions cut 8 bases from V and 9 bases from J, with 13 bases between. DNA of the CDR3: TGTGCCAGCTCCCTTGGGGACAGCTACACCTTC. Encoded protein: CASSLGDSYTF.

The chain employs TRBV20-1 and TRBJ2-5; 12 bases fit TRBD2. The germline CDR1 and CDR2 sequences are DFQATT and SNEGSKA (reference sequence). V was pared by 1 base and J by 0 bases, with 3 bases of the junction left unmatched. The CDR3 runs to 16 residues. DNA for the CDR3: TGCAGTGCTAGAGTGTGGACTAGCGGGAACCAAGAGACCCAGTACTTC. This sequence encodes CSARVWTSGNQETQYF.

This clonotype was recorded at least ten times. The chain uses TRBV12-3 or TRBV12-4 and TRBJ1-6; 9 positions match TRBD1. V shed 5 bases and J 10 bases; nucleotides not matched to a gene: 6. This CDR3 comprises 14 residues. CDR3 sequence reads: CASSTTGGESPLHF. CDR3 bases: TGTGCCAGCAGTACCACAGGGGGCGAGTCACCCCTCCACTTT.

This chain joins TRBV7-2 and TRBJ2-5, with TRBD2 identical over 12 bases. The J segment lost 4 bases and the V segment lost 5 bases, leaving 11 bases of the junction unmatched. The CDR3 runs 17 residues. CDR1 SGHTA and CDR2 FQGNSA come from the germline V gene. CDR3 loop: CASSLGTSGLRGETQYF. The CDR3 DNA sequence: TGTGCCAGCAGCCTCGGGACTAGCGGGTTAAGGGGAGAGACCCAGTACTTC.

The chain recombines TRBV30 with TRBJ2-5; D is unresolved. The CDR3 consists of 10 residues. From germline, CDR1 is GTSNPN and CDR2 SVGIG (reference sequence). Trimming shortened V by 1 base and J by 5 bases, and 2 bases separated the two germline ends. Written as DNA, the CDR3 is TGTGCCTGGAGTGAGGAGACCCAGTACTTC. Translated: CAWSEETQYF.

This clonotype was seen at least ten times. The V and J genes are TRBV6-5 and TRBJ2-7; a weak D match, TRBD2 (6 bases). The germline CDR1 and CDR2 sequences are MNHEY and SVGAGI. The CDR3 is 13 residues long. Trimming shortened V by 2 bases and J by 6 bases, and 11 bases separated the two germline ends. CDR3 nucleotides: TGTGCCAGCAGTTACGAGGGAGCGGGCGAGCAGTACTTC. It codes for CASSYEGAGEQYF.

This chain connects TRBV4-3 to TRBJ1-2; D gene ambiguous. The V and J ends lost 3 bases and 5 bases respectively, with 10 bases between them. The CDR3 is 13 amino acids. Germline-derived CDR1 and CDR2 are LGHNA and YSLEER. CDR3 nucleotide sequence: TGCGCCAGCAGCCAGCCGGGCTCATATGGCTACACCTTC. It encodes CASSQPGSYGYTF.

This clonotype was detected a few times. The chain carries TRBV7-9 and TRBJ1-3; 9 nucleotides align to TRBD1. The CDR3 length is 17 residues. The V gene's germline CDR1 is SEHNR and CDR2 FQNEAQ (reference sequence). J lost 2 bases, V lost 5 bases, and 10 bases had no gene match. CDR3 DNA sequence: TGTGCCAGCAGCCTCATACCGGGACAGGGTGCTGGAAACACCATATATTTT. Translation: CASSLIPGQGAGNTIYF. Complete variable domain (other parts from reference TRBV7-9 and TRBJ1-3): DTGVSQNPRHKITKRGQNVTFRCDPISEHNRLYWYRQTLGQGPEFLTYFQNEAQLEKSRLLSDRFSAERPKGSFSTLEIQRTEQGDSAMYLCASSLIPGQGAGNTIYFGEGSWLTVV.

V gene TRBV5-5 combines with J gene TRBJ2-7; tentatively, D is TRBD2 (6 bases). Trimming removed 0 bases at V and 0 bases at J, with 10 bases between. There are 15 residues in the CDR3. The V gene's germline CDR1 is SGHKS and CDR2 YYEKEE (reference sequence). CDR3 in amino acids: CASSLAGGDSYEQYF. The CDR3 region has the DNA TGTGCCAGCAGCTTGGCTGGAGGGGACTCCTACGAGCAGTACTTC.

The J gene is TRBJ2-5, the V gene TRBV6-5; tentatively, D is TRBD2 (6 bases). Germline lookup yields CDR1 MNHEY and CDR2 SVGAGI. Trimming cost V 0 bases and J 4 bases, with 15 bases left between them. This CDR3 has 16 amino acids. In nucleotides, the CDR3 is TGTGCCAGCAGTTACTCCTTTCGGACGGGAGCAGAGACCCAGTACTTC. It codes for CASSYSFRTGAETQYF.

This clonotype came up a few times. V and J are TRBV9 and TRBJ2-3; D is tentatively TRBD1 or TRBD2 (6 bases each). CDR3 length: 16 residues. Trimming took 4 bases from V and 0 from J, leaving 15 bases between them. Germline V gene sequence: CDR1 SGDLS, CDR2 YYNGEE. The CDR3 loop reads CASSPRGVSSTDTQYF. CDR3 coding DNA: TGTGCCAGCAGCCCGAGGGGGGTTTCTAGCACAGATACGCAGTATTTT.

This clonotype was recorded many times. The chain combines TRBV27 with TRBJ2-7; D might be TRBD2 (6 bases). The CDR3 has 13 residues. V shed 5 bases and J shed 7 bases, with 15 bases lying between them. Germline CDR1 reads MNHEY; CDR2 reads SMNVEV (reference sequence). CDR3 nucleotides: TGTGCCAGCAGTCCCCCCGGCCGGGGGGAGCAGTACTTC. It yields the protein CASSPPGRGEQYF.

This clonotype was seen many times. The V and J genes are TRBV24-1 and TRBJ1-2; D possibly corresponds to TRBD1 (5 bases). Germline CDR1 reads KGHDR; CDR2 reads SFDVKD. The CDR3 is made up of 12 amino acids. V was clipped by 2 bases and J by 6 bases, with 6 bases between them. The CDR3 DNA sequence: TGTGCCACCAGTGATTCGGGGCATGGCTACACCTTC. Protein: CATSDSGHGYTF.

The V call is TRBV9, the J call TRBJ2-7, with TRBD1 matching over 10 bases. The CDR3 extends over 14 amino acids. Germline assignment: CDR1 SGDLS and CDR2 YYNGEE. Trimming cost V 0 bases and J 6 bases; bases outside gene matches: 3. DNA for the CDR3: TGTGCCAGCAGCGTAGGGACAGGGGGTCGCGAGCAGTACTTC. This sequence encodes CASSVGTGGREQYF.

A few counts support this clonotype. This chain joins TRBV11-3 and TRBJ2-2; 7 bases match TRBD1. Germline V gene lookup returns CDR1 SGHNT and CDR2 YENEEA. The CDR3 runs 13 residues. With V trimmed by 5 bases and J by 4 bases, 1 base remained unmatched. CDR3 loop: CASSTGVTGELFF. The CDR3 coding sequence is TGTGCCAGCAGCACAGGGGTCACCGGGGAGCTGTTTTTT. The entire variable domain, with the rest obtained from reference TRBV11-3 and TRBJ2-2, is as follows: EAGVVQSPRYKIIEKKQPVAFWCNPISGHNTLYWYLQNLGQGPELLIRYENEEAVDDSQLPKDRFSAERLKGVDSTLKIQPAELGDSAVYLCASSTGVTGELFFGEGSRLTVL.